This T cell receptor beta chain came from a study of human T cells and chemical hapten exposure. Study as a whole: How much TCR each sample yielded varied, mostly because pooled library volumes differed slightly.

What the library attached to individual cDNA molecules were unique molecular identifiers. Authors' methods: Samples had a median of about 95,000 TCRs, ranging roughly 20,000 to 690,600. In TCRdb, the RACE reads were re-called with MiXCR into one record per CDR3 protein. The V and J calls reflect TCRdb's pipeline rather than the authors' work. This repertoire shows approximately 97,000 distinct CDR3 sequences, roughly 8.5% found once; its top ten account for approximately 2.8%. Study results and caveats: Once DPC sensitization occurred, TCRs above 1 in 1000 frequency showed no change.

The germline V gene has CDR1 SGHTA and CDR2 FQGNSA. Trimming took 8 bases from V and 0 from J, leaving 5 bases between them. The CDR3 contains 11 residues. Note on this clonotype: The target antigen is unknown.

Time point given: healthy volunteer bleed at 2 weeks. It was unfractionated whole blood from which total RNA was extracted. The chain links TRBV7-2 to TRBJ2-7; no reliable D call. The receptor was derived from a female donor in good health. Some clones in this sample may be carry-over from other donors' samples. The sample taken for sequencing was whole blood. The CDR3 spells CASGSSYEQYF. The DNA of the CDR3 is TGTGCCAGCGGCAGCTCCTACGAGCAGTACTTC. Based on the CDR3 plus reference TRBV7-2 and TRBJ2-7, the full variable domain is GAGVSQSPSNKVTEKGKDVELRCDPISGHTALYWYRQSLGQGLEFLIYFQGNSAPDKSGLPSDRFSAERTGGSVSTLTIQRTQQEDSAVYLCASGSSYEQYFGPGTRLTVT.